Below, 25 T cell receptor beta chains from the same sample are listed, as sequenced in a study of Tregs in tolerant kidney transplant recipients. Clones were read by immunoSEQ multiplex PCR, and TCRdb kept only the in-frame ones, dropping some. The top ten clones hold 0.46% of a sample with tens of thousands of clones, 80% to 95% of them seen once. Material: CD4+ T cells from blood, obtained before the transplant. All receptors derive from a human donor who received a combined kidney and bone marrow transplant.

This clone was seen a few times. The chain combines TRBV6-6 with TRBJ1-3; 7 bases agree with TRBD1. J lost 7 bases, V lost 1 base, and 10 bases had no gene match. From germline, CDR1 is MNHNY and CDR2 SVGAGI (reference sequence). The CDR3 covers 16 residues. This chain's CDR3 is CASSYYPSEQGNTIYF. CDR3 sequence (DNA): TGTGCCAGCAGTTACTACCCCTCGGAACAGGGGAACACCATATATTTT.

Points on this clone: Compared with germline, one end of the junction differs, possibly owing to a read error. The chain combines TRBV25-1 with TRBJ1-5, with unresolved D. The CDR3 spans 12 residues. Germline loops: CDR1 MGHDK, CDR2 SYGVNS. The CDR3 sequence: CAREASNRPQHF. The CDR3 DNA is TGTGCCAGAGAGGCTAGCAATCGGCCCCAGCATTTT.

CDR3 in amino acids: CASSPRQGGHDTQYF. CDR3 bases: TGTGCCAGCAGCCCGAGACAGGGGGGGCATGATACGCAGTATTTT. The chain is built from TRBV7-2 and TRBJ2-3; TRBD1 agrees at 9 bases. V dropped 5 bases and J dropped 6; count of bases not matched to a gene: 9. The germline CDR1 and CDR2 sequences are SGHTA and FQGNSA. The length of the CDR3 is 15 residues.

The rearrangement uses TRBV7-2 and TRBJ2-5; 7 positions agree with TRBD2. The CDR3 has 17 residues. The V segment lost 3 bases and the J segment 2 bases; nucleotides outside the gene matches: 12. Germline CDR1 is SGHTA and CDR2 is FQGNSA. The CDR3 protein is CASSFNYGRGSQETQYF. The CDR3 DNA reads TGTGCCAGCAGCTTCAATTATGGGCGGGGGTCTCAAGAGACCCAGTACTTC.

This clone is labeled as medium-sized. The rearrangement uses TRBV2 and TRBJ1-2; D unclear. The CDR3 has 16 residues. The germline V and J ends were trimmed by 0 bases and 4 bases, with 15 bases remaining between them. Germline CDR1 reads SNHLY; CDR2 reads FYNNEI. This chain's CDR3 is CASSEAGRGSGYGYTF. CDR3 nucleotides: TGTGCCAGCAGTGAAGCGGGCCGGGGAAGTGGCTATGGCTACACCTTC.

The rearrangement links TRBV7-2 to TRBJ2-7; D might be TRBD2 (5 bases). Looked up from germline, CDR1 is SGHTA and CDR2 is FQGNSA. The CDR3 runs to 15 residues. Between the trimmed V and J ends, which lost 5 bases and 6 bases, there was a span of 20 bases. CDR3 sequence (DNA): TGTGCCAGCAGCATGAGGACTGGCTTAGGTACCGAGCAGTACTTC. It is translated as CASSMRTGLGTEQYF.

The chain links TRBV5-1 to TRBJ2-1; no clear D. Trimming removed 2 bases at V and 4 bases at J, with 4 bases between. This CDR3 has 12 residues. CDR1 is SGHRS, CDR2 YFSETQ, per germline. CDR3 loop: CASSFAYNEQFF. CDR3 in DNA: TGCGCCAGCAGCTTCGCGTACAATGAGCAGTTCTTC.

V is TRBV4-1 and J is TRBJ1-1; TRBD1 matches at 8 bases. Germline V gene lookup returns CDR1 MGHRA and CDR2 YSYEKL. This CDR3 comprises 15 residues. After removal of 5 bases from V and 4 bases from J, the junction contained 9 bases not matched to a gene. The CDR3 is CASSARDRRATEAFF. The CDR3 DNA reads TGCGCCAGCAGCGCCCGGGACAGGCGAGCCACTGAAGCTTTCTTT.

The chain has TRBV9 and TRBJ1-3; unclear D gene. The length of the CDR3 is 16 residues. Germline V CDR1 and CDR2: SGDLS, YYNGEE. Trimming cost V 1 base and J 0 bases, with 11 bases left between them. CDR3 loop: CASSVRSGFSGNTIYF. The CDR3 DNA sequence: TGTGCCAGCAGCGTACGTTCGGGGTTCTCTGGAAACACCATATATTTT. Using reference TRBV9 and TRBJ1-3 for the parts outside the CDR3, the full variable domain is DSGVTQTPKHLITATGQRVTLRCSPRSGDLSVYWYQQSLDQGLQFLIQYYNGEERAKGNILERFSAQQFPDLHSELNLSSLELGDSALYFCASSVRSGFSGNTIYFGEGSWLTVV.

This clone has a single count. The V call is TRBV29-1, the J call TRBJ1-1, with D tentatively TRBD1 (5 bases). Germline lookup yields CDR1 SQVTM and CDR2 ANQGSEA. V lost 7 bases and J 5 bases, leaving 20 bases between the germline ends. CDR3 length equals 14 residues. The CDR3 sequence is CSGMRGTGGTEAFF. CDR3 coding DNA: TGCAGCGGTATGAGAGGGACGGGGGGGACTGAAGCTTTCTTT.

The rearrangement joins TRBV5-4 to TRBJ1-6; D is possibly TRBD1 (6 bases). V gave up 5 bases and J gave up 3 bases, with 12 bases separating them. Per germline, CDR1 SGHNT and CDR2 YYREEE (reference sequence). This CDR3 has 15 residues. The CDR3 DNA reads TGTGCCAGCAGTGCACAGGGTTTCTATAATTCACCCCTCCACTTT. Translation gives CASSAQGFYNSPLHF.

The chain recombines TRBV30 with TRBJ2-3; 7 bases fit TRBD2. J gave up 2 bases and V 0 bases, and 5 bases lay outside the gene matches. The CDR3 runs to 15 residues. Germline V gene data show CDR1 as GTSNPN and CDR2 as SVGIG (reference sequence). CDR3 sequence: CAWSVLTSDTDTQYF. CDR3 nucleotides: TGTGCCTGGAGTGTACTAACTAGCGACACAGATACGCAGTATTTT.

This clone was found once. The chain couples TRBV7-2 to TRBJ2-1; TRBD2 aligns across 11 bases. V trimming: 7 bases; J trimming: 4 bases; junction bases outside the gene matches: 6. Germline loops: CDR1 SGHTA, CDR2 FQGNSA. The CDR3 loop spans 15 amino acids. CDR3 residues: CASTSRTSGYNEQFF. CDR3 DNA: TGTGCCAGCACCTCCCGGACTAGCGGGTACAATGAGCAGTTCTTC.

The chain employs TRBV9 and TRBJ2-3; 8 positions match TRBD2. CDR1 is SGDLS, CDR2 YYNGEE, per germline. Trimming removed 1 base from V and 7 bases from J; junction bases left unmatched: 11. The CDR3 has 16 amino acids. The CDR3 nucleotides are TGTGCCAGCAGCGTATCCCCCGGCGGGGGGCCAAATACGCAGTATTTT. As protein: CASSVSPGGGPNTQYF.

The chain is built from TRBV5-1 and TRBJ1-6; 11 nucleotides align to TRBD1. Germline assignment: CDR1 SGHRS and CDR2 YFSETQ. V was pared by 6 bases and J by 0 bases, with 11 bases of the junction left unmatched. The CDR3 covers 19 residues. The CDR3 coding sequence is TGCGCCAGCATCGTAACCCATGGGACAGGGGGCTCCTATAATTCACCCCTCCACTTT. It translates to CASIVTHGTGGSYNSPLHF.

The chain couples TRBV19 to TRBJ2-5; 10 bases are a match to TRBD2. Per germline, CDR1 LNHDA and CDR2 SQIVND (reference sequence). The CDR3 has 16 residues. V dropped 8 bases and J dropped 5; count of bases not matched to a gene: 14. In nucleotides, the CDR3 is TGTGCCAGTCGAGATCTGCTAGCGGGGGTGGGGGAGACCCAGTACTTC. Encoded protein: CASRDLLAGVGETQYF.

The chain links TRBV7-3 to TRBJ2-1; D is undetermined. There are 13 residues in the CDR3. CDR1 and CDR2 from the germline V gene are SGHTA and FQGTGA. V dropped 2 bases and J dropped 6 bases, with 8 bases sitting between them. The CDR3 nucleotides read TGTGCCAGCAGCTTAGTTAGCCCCAATGAGCAGTTCTTC. Translated: CASSLVSPNEQFF.

This clone was seen once. The J gene is TRBJ2-7, the V gene TRBV7-2; D is perhaps TRBD2 (6 bases). The CDR3 runs 15 residues. Germline V gene lookup returns CDR1 SGHTA and CDR2 FQGNSA. V was cut by 5 bases and J by 2 bases, with 16 bases left in between. CDR3 sequence: CASSPSGVAPYEQYF. CDR3 DNA sequence: TGTGCCAGCAGCCCCTCGGGGGTGGCACCCTACGAGCAGTACTTC.

Remarks on this clone: In the same sample, other DNA sequences code for this CDR3. V gene TRBV18 combines with J gene TRBJ2-2, with 8 bases aligning to TRBD1. This CDR3 comprises 16 residues. CDR1 and CDR2 (germline): KGHSH, LQKENI. The trim removed 6 bases at V and 1 base at J, leaving 7 bases unmatched. The CDR3 spells CASSPPGTGNTGELFF. The DNA for the CDR3 is TGTGCCAGCTCCCCTCCCGGGACAGGGAACACCGGGGAGCTGTTTTTT.

The J gene is TRBJ1-6, the V gene TRBV18; 8 bases align to TRBD1. J gave up 9 bases and V 5 bases, and 9 bases lay outside the gene matches. Germline V lookup: CDR1 KGHSH, CDR2 LQKENI. CDR3 size: 15 residues. The CDR3 DNA sequence: TGTGCCAGCTCAGACGGACAGGGACGCCTTTCACCCCTCCACTTT. This gives the protein CASSDGQGRLSPLHF.

The V gene is TRBV27, the J gene TRBJ2-3; 9 nucleotides align to TRBD1. The CDR3 runs 17 residues. CDR1 is MNHEY, CDR2 SMNVEV, per germline (reference sequence). Trimming removed 4 bases from V and 2 bases from J; junction bases left unmatched: 10. Here the CDR3 reads CASSSSGTGMATDTQYF. The CDR3 region has the DNA TGTGCCAGCAGTTCCTCCGGGACAGGGATGGCCACAGATACGCAGTATTTT.

This rearrangement joins TRBV13 to TRBJ2-5; TRBD2 agrees at 8 bases. CDR1 and CDR2 from the germline V gene are PRHDT and FYEKMQ (reference sequence). With 4 bases clipped from V and 2 bases from J, the junction kept 6 bases outside the gene matches. This CDR3 spans 15 amino acids. CDR3 sequence reads: CASSYRGRWQETQYF. CDR3 coding DNA: TGTGCCAGCAGCTATCGCGGGAGGTGGCAAGAGACCCAGTACTTC.

V usage is TRBV9 and J usage is TRBJ2-2, with D perhaps matching TRBD2 (5 bases). CDR1 is SGDLS and CDR2 is YYNGEE in the germline V gene. This CDR3 is 17 amino acids long. Trimming left V 5 bases short and J 6 bases short, with 23 bases between. The CDR3 here is CASSARGEQLGAGELFF. Written as DNA, the CDR3 is TGTGCCAGCAGTGCCCGAGGAGAACAGCTCGGGGCCGGGGAGCTGTTTTTT. The variable domain in full, with the rest retrieved from reference TRBV9 and TRBJ2-2, is DSGVTQTPKHLITATGQRVTLRCSPRSGDLSVYWYQQSLDQGLQFLIQYYNGEERAKGNILERFSAQQFPDLHSELNLSSLELGDSALYFCASSARGEQLGAGELFFGEGSRLTVL.

The CDR3 DNA sequence: TGTGCCAGTAGTGAAAACAGGGGGCCAAGGGGCACTGAAGCTTTCTTT. Residues: CASSENRGPRGTEAFF. The V call is TRBV19, the J call TRBJ1-1; 9 nucleotides line up with TRBD1. Germline V CDR1 and CDR2: LNHDA, SQIVND (reference sequence). With V trimmed by 5 bases and J by 4 bases, 11 bases remained unmatched. The CDR3 runs 16 residues. Full variable domain (missing parts from reference TRBV19 and TRBJ1-1): DGGITQSPKYLFRKEGQNVTLSCEQNLNHDAMYWYRQDPGQGLRLIYYSQIVNDFQKGDIAEGYSVSREKKESFPLTVTSAQKNPTAFYLCASSENRGPRGTEAFFGQGTRLTVV.

This sequence joins TRBV19 and TRBJ1-2; D is undetermined. The CDR3 sequence is 14 residues long. V lost 1 base and J 2 bases, leaving 8 bases between the germline ends. Germline loops: CDR1 LNHDA, CDR2 SQIVND (reference sequence). CDR3 sequence reads: CASSIVGLNYGYTF. CDR3 in DNA: TGTGCCAGTAGTATAGTAGGACTGAACTATGGCTACACCTTC. Complete variable domain (other parts from reference TRBV19 and TRBJ1-2): DGGITQSPKYLFRKEGQNVTLSCEQNLNHDAMYWYRQDPGQGLRLIYYSQIVNDFQKGDIAEGYSVSREKKESFPLTVTSAQKNPTAFYLCASSIVGLNYGYTFGSGTRLTVV.